Below are 28 T cell receptor beta chains sequenced from a single sample in a study of beta chain features in type 1 diabetes. The authors reverse transcribed all of the isolated RNA, so sequencing captured expressed TCRB transcripts. Here immunoSEQ multiplex PCR was the method, and the copy in TCRdb shows in-frame clones only, minus some. In the table there are 620,000 or so clones, 15% to 19% of which are singletons. The sequenced sample consisted of naive CD4+ T cells from blood. The receptors stem from a young man in good health.

The V call is TRBV6-1, the J call TRBJ2-3; tentative D call: TRBD1 (6 bases). Germline values: CDR1 MNHNS, CDR2 SASEGT. The V end lost 6 bases, the J end lost 2 bases, and 15 bases lay between the germline ends. The CDR3 runs to 15 residues. In DNA, the CDR3 is TGTGCCAGCAGCCTGGGACAAACTTACACAGATACGCAGTATTTT. Protein product: CASSLGQTYTDTQYF.

This chain joins TRBV7-9 and TRBJ1-1; 9 bases are shared with TRBD1. The CDR3 runs 17 residues. Trimming took 0 bases from V and 6 from J; bases not matched to a gene: 11. Germline assignment: CDR1 SEHNR and CDR2 FQNEAQ (reference sequence). The CDR3 loop reads CASSLAPPGQGTAEAFF. Written as DNA, the CDR3 is TGTGCCAGCAGCTTAGCTCCCCCGGGACAGGGTACGGCTGAAGCTTTCTTT.

This clone was seen a handful of times. V and J are TRBV5-4 and TRBJ1-4, with no clear D. Deletions cut 0 bases from V and 8 bases from J, with 8 bases between. Germline assignment: CDR1 SGHNT and CDR2 YYREEE (reference sequence). CDR3 length: 13 residues. The CDR3 here is CASSLVPREKLFF. In DNA form, the CDR3 reads TGTGCCAGCAGCTTGGTCCCCAGAGAAAAACTGTTTTTT.

This clone was seen only a few times. This chain uses TRBV7-9 with TRBJ2-3; D might be TRBD1 (5 bases). The germline CDR1 and CDR2 sequences are SEHNR and FQNEAQ (reference sequence). V was trimmed by 1 base and J by 7 bases, leaving 12 bases between them. The CDR3 runs 14 residues. The CDR3 sequence is CASSLGDSRHTQYF. The CDR3 DNA reads as TGTGCCAGCAGCTTAGGCGACAGTCGCCATACGCAGTATTTT.

The chain combines TRBV4-2 with TRBJ1-5; weak D call: TRBD1 (6 bases). The CDR3 sequence is 16 residues long. The germline V and J ends were trimmed by 0 bases and 2 bases, with 11 bases remaining between them. Germline V gene sequence: CDR1 LGHNA, CDR2 YNFKEQ. The CDR3 is CASSQEGGQGNQPQHF. In DNA form, the CDR3 reads TGTGCCAGCAGCCAAGAGGGGGGGCAGGGCAATCAGCCCCAGCATTTT.

This clone was observed a few times. Compared with germline, one end of the junction differs, possibly owing to a read error. The DNA of the CDR3 is TGTGCCAGCAGCAAAGGGTTAGCCCAAATGTTC. Translating it yields CASSKGLAQMF. This sequence joins TRBV14 and TRBJ2-7, with D uncertain. This CDR3 contains 11 residues. Germline CDR1 SGHDN, CDR2 FVKESK.

Only a few counts were recorded for this clone. The V gene is TRBV6-1, the J gene TRBJ1-4; TRBD1 matches at 7 bases. The CDR3 is made up of 14 amino acids. V shed 5 bases, J shed 8 bases, and the junction held 8 bases outside the gene matches. Germline assignment: CDR1 MNHNS and CDR2 SASEGT. This CDR3 reads CASSLRTGKEKLFF. The DNA for the CDR3 is TGTGCCAGCAGTCTCAGGACAGGAAAGGAAAAACTGTTTTTT.

This clone was recorded a few times. The chain links TRBV18 to TRBJ1-4; 7 bases fit TRBD1. This CDR3 contains 13 residues. After removal of 3 bases from V and 8 bases from J, the junction contained 3 bases not matched to a gene. From germline, CDR1 is KGHSH and CDR2 LQKENI. The CDR3, as DNA: TGTGCCAGCTCACCGTTGACAGGGGAAAAACTGTTTTTT. Protein sequence: CASSPLTGEKLFF.

CDR3 nucleotide sequence: TGCGCCAGCAGCACGGGACTAGCGGACCCCACCGGGGAGCTGTTTTTT. Translating gives CASSTGLADPTGELFF. The rearrangement joins TRBV5-1 to TRBJ2-2; 11 bases agree with TRBD2. Germline CDR1 and CDR2: SGHRS and YFSETQ. The CDR3 extends over 16 amino acids. V lost 4 bases and J lost 4; bases outside the gene matches: 6.

Concerning this clone itself: This specimen includes other DNA sequences encoding the same CDR3. The chain uses TRBV7-2 and TRBJ1-1; D is unclear. The CDR3 loop spans 13 amino acids. Trimming took off 1 base at V and 0 bases at J, with 3 bases between the two ends. Germline V CDR1 and CDR2: SGHTA, FQGNSA. The CDR3 DNA reads as TGTGCCAGCAGCTTAGGAATGAACACTGAAGCTTTCTTT. This encodes CASSLGMNTEAFF.

The chain carries TRBV29-1 and TRBJ1-5; no reliable D call. Germline CDR1 reads SQVTM; CDR2 reads ANQGSEA. V was clipped by 4 bases and J by 4 bases, with 20 bases between them. The CDR3 is 16 amino acids. This CDR3 is CSVALRAGSPNQPQHF. As DNA, the CDR3 is TGCAGCGTTGCCCTAAGGGCAGGCTCGCCAAATCAGCCCCAGCATTTT.

The chain couples TRBV7-8 to TRBJ2-5, with D possibly being TRBD2 (7 bases). The V and J ends lost 1 base and 5 bases respectively, with 14 bases between them. Germline values: CDR1 SGHVS, CDR2 FQNEAQ. The CDR3 has 15 residues. The DNA for the CDR3 is TGTGCCAGCAGCTTAGTGGGGGGGCCGAGTGAGACCCAGTACTTC. This encodes CASSLVGGPSETQYF. The full variable domain, rest sourced from reference TRBV7-8 and TRBJ2-5, is GAGVSQSPRYKVAKRGQDVALRCDPISGHVSLFWYQQALGQGPEFLTYFQNEAQLDKSGLPSDRFFAERPEGSVSTLKIQRTQQEDSAVYLCASSLVGGPSETQYFGPGTRLLVL.

J is TRBJ2-4 and V is TRBV7-9; TRBD1 matches 9 bases. V lost 5 bases to trimming and J lost 4 bases; unmatched junction nucleotides: 0. The germline V gene has CDR1 SEHNR and CDR2 FQNEAQ (reference sequence). This CDR3 comprises 13 residues. DNA for the CDR3: TGTGCCAGCAGCGGGACAGGGAAAAACATTCAGTACTTC. As protein: CASSGTGKNIQYF. Supplemented by reference TRBV7-9 and TRBJ2-4, the full variable domain reads DTGVSQNPRHKITKRGQNVTFRCDPISEHNRLYWYRQTLGQGPEFLTYFQNEAQLEKSRLLSDRFSAERPKGSFSTLEIQRTEQGDSAMYLCASSGTGKNIQYFGAGTRLSVL.

The sample holds a few counts of this clone. The V gene is TRBV30, the J gene TRBJ1-2; D perhaps matches TRBD1 (5 bases). The CDR3 runs to 16 residues. The V gene lost 3 bases and the J gene lost 3 bases, with 20 bases spanning the gap. CDR1 GTSNPN and CDR2 SVGIG come from the germline V gene (reference sequence). The CDR3 coding sequence is TGTGCCTGGAGGGTGGGACCGGGCAGAACCGACTATGGCTACACCTTC. Its protein product is CAWRVGPGRTDYGYTF.

This clone was seen only a few times. The chain is built from TRBV7-8 and TRBJ2-2; D gene ambiguous. CDR3 length equals 13 residues. The V gene's germline CDR1 is SGHVS and CDR2 FQNEAQ. V was cut by 1 base and J by 6 bases, with 6 bases left in between. The CDR3 nucleotides read TGTGCCAGCAGCTTAGTTGGAGCCGGGGAGCTGTTTTTT. It codes for CASSLVGAGELFF.

As regards this clone: Other DNA sequences in this specimen translate into the identical CDR3. The J gene is TRBJ2-7, the V gene TRBV7-2; D remains unclear. The germline gives CDR1 SGHTA, CDR2 FQGNSA. Deletions cut 1 base from V and 3 bases from J, with 4 bases between. The CDR3 contains 12 residues. This CDR3 reads CASSLGSYEQYF. Here the CDR3 DNA reads TGTGCCAGCAGCTTAGGTAGCTACGAGCAGTACTTC.

This chain uses TRBV4-3 with TRBJ2-7, with 14 positions matching TRBD2. Trimming removed 3 bases from V and 4 bases from J; junction bases left unmatched: 5. The length of the CDR3 is 16 residues. Germline loops: CDR1 LGHNA, CDR2 YSLEER. The CDR3 reads CASSQKWTSGRYEQYF. The DNA of the CDR3 is TGCGCCAGCAGCCAGAAGTGGACTAGCGGGAGGTACGAGCAGTACTTC.

This chain links TRBV6-5 with TRBJ2-5; D ambiguous. Germline lookup yields CDR1 MNHEY and CDR2 SVGAGI. The CDR3 is 11 amino acids. Trimming pared 5 bases from V and 7 bases from J, leaving 8 bases between. Written as DNA, the CDR3 is TGTGCCAGCAGTGGACGAGGGACCCAGTACTTC. This sequence encodes CASSGRGTQYF.

This clone was picked up a small number of times. The chain recombines TRBV7-9 with TRBJ2-3; TRBD2 aligns across 13 bases. The trim removed 6 bases at V and 7 bases at J, leaving 7 bases unmatched. Per the germline V gene, CDR1 is SEHNR and CDR2 is FQNEAQ (reference sequence). This CDR3 has 15 amino acids. The CDR3 region has the DNA TGTGCCAGCAGTTCGACTAGCGGGGGGCATAATACGCAGTATTTT. It encodes CASSSTSGGHNTQYF.

The V gene is TRBV4-3, the J gene TRBJ2-5; possible D gene TRBD1, 6 bases. The germline gives CDR1 LGHNA, CDR2 YSLEER. Trimming stripped 1 base from V and 4 bases from J, with 7 bases between. This CDR3 spans 13 amino acids. CDR3 DNA: TGCGCCAGCAGCCAAGTGGGGGCAGAGACCCAGTACTTC. Protein sequence: CASSQVGAETQYF.

J is TRBJ1-1 and V is TRBV6-1; 7 positions match TRBD1. V shed 5 bases and J 5 bases; nucleotides not matched to a gene: 5. Germline loops: CDR1 MNHNS, CDR2 SASEGT. The CDR3 runs to 13 residues. CDR3 protein: CASSSTGRTEAFF. The CDR3 coding sequence is TGTGCCAGCAGTTCGACAGGGAGGACTGAAGCTTTCTTT.

The chain links TRBV18 to TRBJ2-3; D possibly corresponds to TRBD2 (6 bases). Germline V gene sequence: CDR1 KGHSH, CDR2 LQKENI. CDR3 size: 13 residues. V was cut by 1 base and J by 5 bases, with 7 bases left in between. DNA for the CDR3: TGTGCCAGCTCACCACTGACTAGAGATACGCAGTATTTT. This gives the protein CASSPLTRDTQYF.

The chain carries TRBV6-6 and TRBJ2-7; 8 nucleotides align to TRBD2. Trimming cost V 10 bases and J 4 bases; bases outside gene matches: 6. Germline values: CDR1 MNHNY, CDR2 SVGAGI (reference sequence). The CDR3 is 12 residues long. The DNA for the CDR3 is TGTGCCACCCATCGGGGGGGGTACGAGCAGTACTTC. Its protein product is CATHRGGYEQYF.

This clone turned up a few times. The chain links TRBV6-5 to TRBJ1-5, with 9 bases identical to TRBD1. The CDR3 consists of 14 residues. The ends lost 2 bases at V and 8 bases at J; junction bases unmatched: 4. Germline assignment: CDR1 MNHEY and CDR2 SVGAGI. CDR3 bases: TGTGCCAGCAGTTACGGGACAGGGAAGGAGCCCCAGCATTTT. This codes for CASSYGTGKEPQHF.

V gene TRBV10-3 combines with J gene TRBJ1-5; possible D gene TRBD1, 5 bases. Trimming took 0 bases from V and 4 from J, leaving 10 bases between them. The CDR3 runs to 15 residues. Germline V gene sequence: CDR1 ENHRY, CDR2 SYGVKD. This CDR3 reads CAISESGQPNQPQHF. The CDR3, as DNA: TGTGCCATCAGTGAGTCGGGGCAGCCGAATCAGCCCCAGCATTTT.

This clone was observed a few times. The chain links TRBV5-4 to TRBJ2-2; D is uncertain. V lost 6 bases and J 0 bases, leaving 9 bases between the germline ends. Germline CDR1 SGHNT, CDR2 YYREEE (reference sequence). CDR3 length: 14 amino acids. In DNA, the CDR3 is TGTGCCAGCACCCGGAGTACGAACACCGGGGAGCTGTTTTTT. Protein product: CASTRSTNTGELFF.

The gene calls are TRBV19 and TRBJ2-5; D call uncertain. The CDR3 sequence is 13 residues long. The germline V gene has CDR1 LNHDA and CDR2 SQIVND (reference sequence). The V end was cut by 4 bases, the J end by 4 bases, with 10 bases between. CDR3 amino acids: CASSRTGPETQYF. The CDR3 DNA is TGTGCCAGTAGTAGGACGGGCCCAGAGACCCAGTACTTC.

This clone was picked up a small number of times. The chain combines TRBV20-1 with TRBJ2-1; D is perhaps TRBD2 (7 bases). This CDR3 spans 11 amino acids. Trimming pared 5 bases from V and 16 bases from J, leaving 18 bases between. In germline, CDR1 is DFQATT, CDR2 SNEGSKA (reference sequence). The CDR3 reads CSAQMGGGCFF. In nucleotides, the CDR3 is TGCAGTGCTCAGATGGGGGGGGGCTGTTTCTTC.